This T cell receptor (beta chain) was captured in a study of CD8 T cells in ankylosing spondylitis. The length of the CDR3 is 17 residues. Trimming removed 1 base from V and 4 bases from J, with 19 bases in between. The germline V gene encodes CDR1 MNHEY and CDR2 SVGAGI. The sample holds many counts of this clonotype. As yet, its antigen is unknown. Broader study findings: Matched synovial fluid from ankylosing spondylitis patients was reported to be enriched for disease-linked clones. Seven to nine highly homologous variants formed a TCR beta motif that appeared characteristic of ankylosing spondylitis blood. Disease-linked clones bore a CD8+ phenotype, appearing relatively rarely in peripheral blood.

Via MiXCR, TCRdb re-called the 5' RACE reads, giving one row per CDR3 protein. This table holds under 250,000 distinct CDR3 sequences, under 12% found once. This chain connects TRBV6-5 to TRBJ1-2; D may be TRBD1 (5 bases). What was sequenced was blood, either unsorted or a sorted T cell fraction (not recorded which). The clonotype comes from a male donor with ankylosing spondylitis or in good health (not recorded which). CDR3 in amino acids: CASSYLMTDTGGYGYTF. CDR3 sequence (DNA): TGTGCCAGCAGTTACTTAATGACGGACACCGGGGGCTATGGCTACACCTTC.